Sequencing of this TCR beta chain was carried out in a study of PD-1 blockade in classical Hodgkin lymphoma. Study results and caveats: There remain no defined causes for the repertoire differences, which possibly reflect disease activity or prior therapy. Reported baseline diversity: healthy donors highest, relapsed/refractory patients lowest.

Here immunoSEQ multiplex PCR was the method, and the copy in TCRdb shows in-frame clones only, minus some. Of about 15,000 clones listed, about 83% are singletons. Time point meaning: newly diagnosed, previously untreated cHL patient sample. Investigators turned to newly diagnosed, untreated classical Hodgkin lymphoma PBMCs for comparison. With respect to this clone: The antigen remains undetermined.

Material for sequencing was peripheral blood mononuclear cells (PBMCs). This sequence originates from a human donor with classical Hodgkin lymphoma.

CDR3 coding DNA: TGCGCCAGCGGCCACACGACAGGGGTGGAGAGGGAACAGTACTTC. It is translated as CASGHTTGVEREQYF. The chain employs TRBV5-1 and TRBJ2-7, with TRBD1 matching 8 bases. Germline assignment: CDR1 SGHRS and CDR2 YFSETQ. This CDR3 spans 15 amino acids. Trimming at V came to 7 bases and at J to 10 bases, leaving 19 bases not matched to a gene.